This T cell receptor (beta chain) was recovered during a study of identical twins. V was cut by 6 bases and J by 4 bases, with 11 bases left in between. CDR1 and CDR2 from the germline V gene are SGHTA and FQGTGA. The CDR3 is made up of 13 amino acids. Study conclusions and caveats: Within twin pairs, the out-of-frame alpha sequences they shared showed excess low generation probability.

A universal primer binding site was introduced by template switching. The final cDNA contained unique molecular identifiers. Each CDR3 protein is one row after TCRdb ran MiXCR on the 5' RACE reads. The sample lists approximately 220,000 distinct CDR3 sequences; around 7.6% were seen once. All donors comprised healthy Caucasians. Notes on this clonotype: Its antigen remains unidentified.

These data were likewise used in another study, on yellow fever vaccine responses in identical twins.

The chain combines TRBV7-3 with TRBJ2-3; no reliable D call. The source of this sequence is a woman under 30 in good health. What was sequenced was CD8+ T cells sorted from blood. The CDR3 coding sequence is TGTGCCAGCAGTGATGGTAATGCAGATACGCAGTATTTT. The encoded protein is CASSDGNADTQYF.